These 21 T cell receptor beta chains originate from one sample sequenced in a study of T cell repertoires in cytomegalovirus infection. Via MiXCR, TCRdb re-called the reads, giving one row per CDR3 protein. The repertoire consists of hundreds of thousands of distinct CDR3 sequences, with over 9% occurring once and the leading ten covering roughly 10%. Input material: PBMCs. These receptors all come from a human donor in good health (CMV status not recorded). Some clones in this sample may be carry-over from other donors' samples.

This clonotype has more than one count but fewer than ten. V gene TRBV2 combines with J gene TRBJ2-1; 11 nucleotides agree with TRBD2. CDR1 is SNHLY and CDR2 is FYNNEI in the germline V gene. The CDR3 sequence is 14 residues long. J gave up 6 bases and V 8 bases, and 6 bases lay outside the gene matches. The CDR3 DNA reads as TGTGCCAGCTGCGGGACTAGCGGTATCAATGAGCAGTTCTTC. Encoded protein: CASCGTSGINEQFF.

This clonotype occurred many times. The chain employs TRBV7-2 and TRBJ2-3, with D hard to call. Germline loops: CDR1 SGHTA, CDR2 FQGNSA. CDR3 size: 15 residues. V gave up 2 bases and J gave up 4 bases, with 13 bases separating them. CDR3 sequence (DNA): TGTGCCAGCAGCTTAAGTGGAGTGTCGGCAGATACGCAGTATTTT. Translated, it gives CASSLSGVSADTQYF. The full variable domain, with the rest looked up from reference TRBV7-2 and TRBJ2-3, is GAGVSQSPSNKVTEKGKDVELRCDPISGHTALYWYRQSLGQGLEFLIYFQGNSAPDKSGLPSDRFSAERTGGSVSTLTIQRTQQEDSAVYLCASSLSGVSADTQYFGPGTRLTVL.

This sequence joins TRBV19 and TRBJ1-6; D ambiguous. The V gene's germline CDR1 is LNHDA and CDR2 SQIVND (reference sequence). The ends were cut back, 5 bases at V and 10 bases at J, with 18 bases in the middle. The CDR3 extends over 15 amino acids. The CDR3: CASSQSLATVSPLHF. The CDR3 DNA follows: TGTGCCAGTAGTCAATCCCTGGCCACGGTATCACCCCTCCACTTT.

This clonotype was picked up many times. The chain has TRBV6-1 and TRBJ2-5; 8 bases line up with TRBD2. Germline CDR1 MNHNS, CDR2 SASEGT. The CDR3 extends over 15 amino acids. The trim removed 8 bases at V and 3 bases at J, leaving 11 bases unmatched. The CDR3 nucleotides read TGTGCCAGCTTCTTCAACCCGGGACTAGAAGAGACCCAGTACTTC. Protein product: CASFFNPGLEETQYF.

This clonotype was counted ten times or more. V and J are TRBV7-3 and TRBJ2-7; D is ambiguous. The CDR3 loop spans 12 amino acids. The germline V gene encodes CDR1 SGHTA and CDR2 FQGTGA. Trimming stripped 1 base from V and 7 bases from J, with 8 bases between. The CDR3 DNA follows: TGTGCCAGCAGCTTAAATCCCGGGGAGCAGTACTTC. It encodes CASSLNPGEQYF.

The table lists this clonotype with many counts. The CDR3 DNA reads TGCGCCAGCAGCTTGATGAGCGTAGGCGAGCAGTACTTC. Translating it yields CASSLMSVGEQYF. The V and J genes are TRBV5-1 and TRBJ2-7; D is unresolved. This CDR3 spans 13 amino acids. Trimming pared 1 base from V and 6 bases from J, leaving 11 bases between. CDR1 and CDR2 (germline): SGHRS, YFSETQ.

This clonotype was recorded at least ten times. The chain carries TRBV29-1 and TRBJ2-5, with unresolved D. This CDR3 is 13 amino acids long. From germline, CDR1 is SQVTM and CDR2 ANQGSEA. The V end was cut by 1 base, the J end by 4 bases, with 10 bases between. The CDR3 is CSVEGISGETQYF. For the CDR3, the DNA is TGCAGCGTTGAAGGTATTAGTGGAGAGACCCAGTACTTC.

This clonotype was seen at least ten times. The chain joins TRBV10-3 to TRBJ1-6; D gene unclear. Trimming shortened V by 3 bases and J by 5 bases, and 5 bases separated the two germline ends. The CDR3 runs to 13 residues. The V gene's germline CDR1 is ENHRY and CDR2 SYGVKD. CDR3 loop: CAISDRDNSPLHF. In nucleotides, the CDR3 is TGTGCCATCAGTGACAGAGATAATTCACCCCTCCACTTT.

This clonotype was detected only a few times. V usage is TRBV7-9 and J usage is TRBJ1-1; possibly TRBD1 for D (5 bases). The germline gives CDR1 SEHNR, CDR2 FQNEAQ (reference sequence). The germline V and J ends were trimmed by 6 bases and 7 bases, with 15 bases remaining between them. The CDR3 length is 13 residues. CDR3 coding DNA: TGTGCCAGCAGACTTTTAACTAGGGGTGAAGCTTTCTTT. As protein: CASRLLTRGEAFF.

V and J are TRBV12-3 or TRBV12-4 and TRBJ1-1, with D hard to call. The CDR3 has 12 amino acids. V gave up 3 bases and J gave up 7 bases, with 9 bases separating them. CDR3 nucleotide sequence: TGTGCCAGCAGTTTGCCGGGATATGAAGCTTTCTTT. Its translation: CASSLPGYEAFF.

This clonotype was detected ten times or more. The chain uses TRBV3-1 and TRBJ1-1; 7 positions agree with TRBD1. Germline CDR1 reads LGHDT; CDR2 reads YNNKEL (reference sequence). V shed 2 bases and J 4 bases; nucleotides not matched to a gene: 4. The CDR3 covers 14 residues. The CDR3 nucleotides read TGTGCCAGCAGCCAACGAGGGACAGTCACTGAAGCTTTCTTT. Amino acids: CASSQRGTVTEAFF. The variable domain in full, completed from reference TRBV3-1 and TRBJ1-1, reads DTAVSQTPKYLVTQMGNDKSIKCEQNLGHDTMYWYKQDSKKFLKIMFSYNNKELIINETVPNRFSPKSPDKAHLNLHINSLELGDSAVYFCASSQRGTVTEAFFGQGTRLTVV.

This sequence joins TRBV14 and TRBJ1-6, with 10 bases aligning to TRBD1. The CDR3 runs 15 residues. V shed 5 bases, J shed 5 bases, and the junction held 3 bases outside the gene matches. Germline V gene data show CDR1 as SGHDN and CDR2 as FVKESK. CDR3 DNA sequence: TGTGCCAGCAGCAGACAGGGGGCAAATAATTCACCCCTCCACTTT. The encoded protein is CASSRQGANNSPLHF.

The chain employs TRBV29-1 and TRBJ2-7, with TRBD1 matching 11 bases. Trimming cost V 0 bases and J 1 base; bases outside gene matches: 5. The CDR3 extends over 16 amino acids. Looked up from germline, CDR1 is SQVTM and CDR2 is ANQGSEA. CDR3 protein: CSVEDPGQGVSYEQYF. CDR3 nucleotide sequence: TGCAGCGTTGAAGATCCGGGACAGGGGGTTTCCTACGAGCAGTACTTC.

At least ten counts were recorded for this clonotype. This chain links TRBV7-9 with TRBJ2-1; D assignment may be TRBD1 or TRBD2 (5 bases each). V dropped 5 bases and J dropped 9 bases, with 11 bases sitting between them. The germline CDR1 and CDR2 sequences are SEHNR and FQNEAQ (reference sequence). The CDR3 is 12 amino acids. This CDR3 reads CASSRMGVEQFF. The CDR3 DNA reads as TGTGCCAGCAGCCGGATGGGGGTTGAGCAGTTCTTC.

This clonotype came up many times. The chain is built from TRBV28 and TRBJ2-2, with a possible D match to TRBD2 (5 bases). The length of the CDR3 is 13 residues. The V gene's germline CDR1 is MDHEN and CDR2 SYDVKM. V was pared by 8 bases and J by 3 bases, with 10 bases between. As DNA, the CDR3 is TGTGCCAGCGGAAGCGGTTACACCGGGGAGCTGTTTTTT. It encodes CASGSGYTGELFF.

This clonotype was recorded many times. This chain links TRBV7-3 with TRBJ2-7, with TRBD1 as a possible D gene (6 bases). CDR3 size: 16 residues. Trimming left V 6 bases short and J 4 bases short, with 22 bases between. Germline V gene sequence: CDR1 SGHTA, CDR2 FQGTGA. The CDR3 spells CASSLQGSLPPYEQYF. The CDR3 DNA reads TGTGCCAGCAGTCTACAGGGCTCCCTACCTCCTTACGAGCAGTACTTC.

This clonotype has just one count. The rearrangement uses TRBV20-1 and TRBJ1-4; D remains unclear. The CDR3 has 14 residues. Trimming pared 3 bases from V and 8 bases from J, leaving 16 bases between. The germline CDR1 and CDR2 sequences are DFQATT and SNEGSKA (reference sequence). The CDR3, as DNA: TGCAGTGCTAGTACCGGGAGATGGGAGGAAAAACTGTTTTTT. Encoded protein: CSASTGRWEEKLFF.

The sample holds a few counts of this clonotype. The chain links TRBV6-1 to TRBJ1-1; D unresolved. The CDR3 consists of 13 residues. V lost 1 base to trimming and J lost 3 bases, with 6 bases between them. The V gene's germline CDR1 is MNHNS and CDR2 SASEGT. The CDR3 DNA follows: TGTGCCAGCAGTGAAGGGCCAGACACTGAAGCTTTCTTT. Its protein product is CASSEGPDTEAFF.

This clonotype was seen at least ten times. The rearrangement uses TRBV28 and TRBJ1-3; the D is unclear. V was pared by 2 bases and J by 0 bases, with 8 bases between. Germline-derived CDR1 and CDR2 are MDHEN and SYDVKM. The CDR3 covers 15 residues. For the CDR3, the DNA is TGTGCCAGCAGTTTAGACGCCCGCTCTGGAAACACCATATATTTT. Translation gives CASSLDARSGNTIYF.

This chain links TRBV20-1 with TRBJ2-7, with 8 bases identical to TRBD1. There are 13 residues in the CDR3. The J segment lost 2 bases and the V segment lost 5 bases, leaving 5 bases of the junction unmatched. Germline V gene sequence: CDR1 DFQATT, CDR2 SNEGSKA (reference sequence). The CDR3 bases are TGCAGTGCTGGGGGACAGGCGACCTACGAGCAGTACTTC. It specifies CSAGGQATYEQYF.

This chain uses TRBV28 with TRBJ1-1; D unclear. The CDR3 consists of 13 residues. The V and J ends lost 8 bases and 5 bases respectively, with 15 bases between them. Germline CDR1 and CDR2: MDHEN and SYDVKM. The CDR3 sequence: CASLDSSRTEAFF. The CDR3 DNA sequence: TGTGCCAGCCTGGACTCCTCGCGTACTGAAGCTTTCTTT.